These T cell receptor beta chains were read from a single sample in a study of regulatory T cells in long-lasting Graves disease. TCRdb independently ran MiXCR on the multiplex PCR reads; one entry per CDR3 protein. This table holds 350,000 to 450,000 distinct CDR3 sequences, about an eighth found once. The same sample was also studied in work on T cells in Graves' hyperthyroidism and ophthalmopathy.

The material sequenced was peripheral blood mononuclear cells (PBMCs), taken at new diagnosis, from a patient treated with antithyroid drugs. These receptors came from a woman aged 18 to 35 with Graves disease. Each CDR3 is given with its conserved first and last residue. A D gene is named only where the DNA matches it firmly. The size field is filled for only some rows; it gives once, few, many or a size class.

v_gene: TRBV6-1
j_gene: TRBJ2-2
abundance: many
d_gene: TRBD1
CDR3aa: CASSPWAGGTGELFF
CDR3nt: TGTGCCAGCAGTCCTTGGGCAGGGGGAACCGGGGAGCTGTTTTTT

v_gene: TRBV12-3/TRBV12-4
j_gene: TRBJ2-5
abundance: many
d_gene: NA
CDR3aa: CASSLGTPGETQYF
CDR3nt: TGTGCCAGCAGTTTAGGGACTCCCGGGGAGACCCAGTACTTC

v_gene: TRBV7-9
j_gene: TRBJ2-1
abundance: many
d_gene: TRBD2
CDR3aa: CASSFGLAGTYNEQFF
CDR3nt: TGTGCCAGCAGCTTCGGACTAGCGGGGACCTACAATGAGCAGTTCTTC

v_gene: TRBV18
j_gene: TRBJ1-2
abundance: many
d_gene: TRBD1
CDR3aa: CASSHGQDRGNYGYTF
CDR3nt: TGTGCCAGCTCGCATGGACAAGACAGGGGGAACTATGGCTACACCTTC

v_gene: TRBV20-1
j_gene: TRBJ2-1
abundance: NA
d_gene: TRBD2
CDR3aa: CSARYRGRPGLVYNEQFF
CDR3nt: TGCAGTGCTAGATACCGAGGGCGGCCCGGACTAGTCTACAATGAGCAGTTCTTC

v_gene: TRBV12-3/TRBV12-4
j_gene: TRBJ2-2
abundance: few
d_gene: TRBD1
CDR3aa: CASSFGRQGRRTGELFF
CDR3nt: TGTGCCAGCAGTTTCGGCCGACAGGGAAGGAGGACCGGGGAGCTGTTTTTT

v_gene: TRBV20-1
j_gene: TRBJ2-3
abundance: many
d_gene: NA
CDR3aa: CSARQGPSPDTQYF
CDR3nt: TGCAGTGCTAGACAGGGCCCTTCCCCAGATACGCAGTATTTT

v_gene: TRBV5-6
j_gene: TRBJ2-4
abundance: few
d_gene: NA
CDR3aa: CASSLRSAKNIQYF
CDR3nt: TGTGCCAGCAGCTTGAGGTCAGCCAAAAACATTCAGTACTTC

v_gene: TRBV20-1
j_gene: TRBJ2-1
abundance: many
d_gene: TRBD2
CDR3aa: CSARGGTSGRAFRYNEQFF
CDR3nt: TGCAGTGCTAGGGGGGGGACCAGCGGGAGGGCCTTTCGCTACAATGAGCAGTTCTTC

v_gene: TRBV25-1
j_gene: TRBJ1-5
abundance: many
d_gene: TRBD1
CDR3aa: CASSESGGQGVVSNQPQHF
CDR3nt: TGTGCCAGCAGTGAATCCGGGGGACAGGGTGTGGTCAGCAATCAGCCCCAGCATTTT

v_gene: TRBV11-2
j_gene: TRBJ1-2
abundance: few
d_gene: TRBD1
CDR3aa: CASSPLGPGQTPFGDGYTF
CDR3nt: TGTGCCAGCAGCCCCCTGGGGCCGGGACAGACCCCATTCGGGGATGGCTACACCTTC

v_gene: TRBV6-1
j_gene: TRBJ1-2
abundance: many
d_gene: NA
CDR3aa: CASDFRVAGRGGYTF
CDR3nt: TGTGCCAGCGACTTCAGGGTCGCAGGGAGAGGAGGCTACACCTTC

v_gene: TRBV6-2/TRBV6-3
j_gene: TRBJ1-1
abundance: NA
d_gene: NA
CDR3aa: CASREWQLNTEAFF
CDR3nt: TGTGCCAGCAGGGAGTGGCAGCTGAACACTGAAGCTTTCTTT

v_gene: TRBV11-2
j_gene: TRBJ2-7
abundance: many
d_gene: TRBD1
CDR3aa: CASNHPTGTGVFYEQYF
CDR3nt: TGTGCCAGCAACCATCCCACCGGGACAGGGGTTTTCTACGAGCAGTACTTC

v_gene: TRBV25-1
j_gene: TRBJ1-1
abundance: few
d_gene: NA
CDR3aa: CASSGDPPAGNTEAFF
CDR3nt: TGTGCCAGCAGTGGAGACCCACCGGCCGGGAACACTGAAGCTTTCTTT

v_gene: TRBV5-6
j_gene: TRBJ2-1
abundance: few
d_gene: TRBD2
CDR3aa: CASSQGLAGPSSYNEQFF
CDR3nt: TGTGCCAGCAGCCAGGGACTAGCGGGCCCGAGCTCCTACAATGAGCAGTTCTTC

v_gene: TRBV2
j_gene: TRBJ2-1
abundance: many
d_gene: NA
CDR3aa: CASSALGGPISYNEQFF
CDR3nt: TGTGCCAGCAGTGCATTAGGGGGTCCGATTTCCTACAATGAGCAGTTCTTC

v_gene: TRBV18
j_gene: TRBJ1-5
abundance: many
d_gene: NA
CDR3aa: CASSPPAARNQPQHF
CDR3nt: TGTGCCAGCTCACCACCGGCGGCTCGCAATCAGCCCCAGCATTTT

v_gene: TRBV15
j_gene: TRBJ1-5
abundance: NA
d_gene: NA
CDR3aa: CATSITLGNQPQHF
CDR3nt: TGTGCCACCAGCATAACCCTTGGCAATCAGCCCCAGCATTTT

v_gene: TRBV7-9
j_gene: TRBJ2-1
abundance: many
d_gene: NA
CDR3aa: CASSFRGQEQFF
CDR3nt: TGTGCCAGCAGCTTTAGGGGCCAGGAGCAGTTCTTC

v_gene: TRBV10-1
j_gene: TRBJ2-7
abundance: many
d_gene: NA
CDR3aa: CASSGGTYEQYF
CDR3nt: TGCGCCAGCTCTGGGGGAACCTACGAGCAGTACTTC

v_gene: TRBV9
j_gene: TRBJ2-1
abundance: many
d_gene: NA
CDR3aa: CASSSRQGGDNEQFF
CDR3nt: TGTGCCAGCAGCTCCCGACAGGGAGGCGACAATGAGCAGTTCTTC

v_gene: TRBV9
j_gene: TRBJ2-1
abundance: many
d_gene: NA
CDR3aa: CASSVRDYEQFF
CDR3nt: TGTGCCAGCAGCGTACGTGACTATGAGCAGTTCTTC

v_gene: TRBV20-1
j_gene: TRBJ2-5
abundance: few
d_gene: TRBD2
CDR3aa: CNVPTSGEETQYF
CDR3nt: TGCAATGTCCCGACTAGCGGGGAAGAGACCCAGTACTTC

v_gene: TRBV27
j_gene: TRBJ2-1
abundance: many
d_gene: TRBD2
CDR3aa: CASSDGTSGVYNEQFF
CDR3nt: TGTGCCAGCAGTGACGGGACTAGCGGGGTTTACAATGAGCAGTTCTTC

v_gene: TRBV4-1
j_gene: TRBJ1-1
abundance: few
d_gene: NA
CDR3aa: CASSQPSWGPEAFF
CDR3nt: TGCGCCAGCAGCCAACCCTCATGGGGCCCTGAAGCTTTCTTT

v_gene: TRBV18
j_gene: TRBJ2-1
abundance: many
d_gene: NA
CDR3aa: CASSQRGDYNEQFF
CDR3nt: TGTGCCAGCTCACAGAGGGGAGACTACAATGAGCAGTTCTTC